This T cell receptor beta chain was sequenced for a study of cytomegalovirus exposure and HLA in healthy donors. General study points: In a later analysis, a genetic analysis reported fewer productive-TCR N-insertions in an Asian-associated ancestry cluster than the cohort average.

In the case of this clone: Its specificity is unknown.

Primers included in the PCR were 60 Vbeta and 13 Jbeta primers. Assay: immunoSEQ multiplex PCR; the TCRdb copy retains only in-frame clones and omits some. In the table there are approximately 160,000 clones, about 75% of which are singletons. Germline values: CDR1 SGHRS, CDR2 YFSETQ. V gave up 3 bases and J gave up 9 bases, with 16 bases separating them. The CDR3 runs 14 residues. The gene calls are TRBV5-1 and TRBJ1-3; TRBD1 is a possible D gene (5 bases). The clonotype originates from a woman between 45 and 65 years old in good health and CMV-seropositive. Material for sequencing was PBMCs. CDR3 sequence reads: CASSSAGLGGTIYF. Written as DNA, the CDR3 is TGCGCCAGCAGCTCTGCAGGGTTGGGGGGCACCATATATTTT.